This TCR beta chain was obtained from a study of post-analysis software for immune sequencing data (dated by TCRdb to between 2014 and 2017). Describing the broader study: Recorded disease courses included relapsing-remitting, secondary progressive and progressive-relapsing multiple sclerosis, with some patients lacking subtype annotation. The patient repertoires were set against roughly eleven previously published healthy control repertoires from donors whose ages ranged from about 6 to 25 years. A subset of samples was prepared in parallel using single-end sample barcoding, then pooled and co-amplified after Illumina adapter ligation.

Beyond this particular receptor, the publication reports: Roughly 5 TRBV segments, including TRBV5-6, TRBV5-1 and TRBV20-1, were significantly more frequent in patients than controls. Significantly lower normalized Chao1 diversity was found in multiple sclerosis patients than in controls, suggesting substantial peripheral T-cell clonal expansion. When samples were clustered directly using the F measure, samples prepared in the same batch co-clustered strongly, which prompted a batch-effect correction. The control group was slightly older than the multiple sclerosis patient group.

TCR beta repertoires were profiled from peripheral blood of roughly twelve young patients with multiple sclerosis to demonstrate the VDJtools post-analysis software. The multiple sclerosis patients were children and adolescents between about 6 and 16 years of age. The CDR3 contains 14 residues, cysteine and phenylalanine counted. Only CDR3 DNA is held: 42 bases, read in frame from base 1. The germline V gene (reference sequence) yields LGHDT for CDR1 and YNNKEL for CDR2. Libraries were built with PCR. TCRdb names Illumina HiSeq 2500 as the instrument used. To reduce PCR and sequencing biases, unique molecular identifiers were built into the TCR beta cDNA libraries. Per 1 to 10 million input T cells, roughly 0.5 million cDNA molecules were obtained, such that each molecule approximated one T cell. Patient libraries were prepared and sequenced with the same protocol used for the earlier healthy control dataset. Within a given batch, samples were prepared together, multiplexed and sequenced on the same HiSeq lane. From the authors' description of their analysis: Raw barcoded reads were processed with MIGEC, and single-read molecular identifier groups were discarded before consensus assembly and CDR3 extraction. VDJtools was used for post-analysis of the clonotype tables, and diversity was normalized by down-sampling every dataset to the size of the smallest sample. Repertoire overlap clustering matched CDR3 amino acid but not nucleotide sequences to correct batch-related cross-sample contamination. The raw public data were reprocessed by TCRdb itself: fastp quality trimming at Q25, MiXCR clonotype calling, in-frame beta chains only. A single entry per CDR3 protein holds the most common genes and DNA from its merged rows. The V and J calls and clone size are TCRdb's, not the authors'. The sample contains about 430,000 distinct CDR3 sequences, approximately 39% of them found a single time. The top ten clonotypes cover approximately 7.6% of the sample.

Remarks on this clonotype: Its antigen remains unidentified. No much larger clone is present one base from it, and per-base qualities are unavailable.

The rearranged chain carries TRBV3-1 and TRBJ2-4, and 10 junctional nucleotides match TRBD1. Gene TRBJ2-7 matches the end of the DNA better, so the J call may be wrong. This TCR came from a girl aged 2-9 years with multiple sclerosis. The sample taken for sequencing was blood. The CDR3 corresponds to CASSRRDRGDEQYF. The nucleotide sequence is given as TGTGCCAGCAGCCGCCGGGACAGGGGAGACGAGCAGTACTTC.